This entry is about one T cell receptor beta chain. After removal of 4 bases from V and 8 bases from J, the junction contained 11 bases not matched to a gene. CDR3 length: 16 residues. Germline loops: CDR1 SGHAT, CDR2 FQNNGV. This specimen belongs to a study of blood T cell repertoires in COVID-19. The repertoire was sequenced with immunoSEQ multiplex PCR; TCRdb's copy has only in-frame clones and lacks some. The sample contains roughly 260,000 clones, approximately 89% of which appear only once. Material for sequencing was peripheral blood. This sequence joins TRBV11-2 and TRBJ2-1, with 10 positions matching TRBD1. The TCR sequence derives from a woman aged 45 to 65 with acute or convalescent COVID-19. The CDR3 nucleotides are TGTGCCAGCAGCTCATTGGGACAGGGGAAGTCGGATGAGCAGTTCTTC. This sequence encodes CASSSLGQGKSDEQFF.